This T cell receptor (beta chain) stems from a study of cytomegalovirus exposure and HLA in healthy donors. Overall study findings and caveats: CMV serostatus stood as the only immune exposure information on hand. Certain sequence variants were highly shared and formed a cluster, and this cluster was likely a sequencing artifact.

This PCR relied on a set of 60 Vbeta primers and 13 Jbeta primers. Only in-frame clones appear in the TCRdb table, and some are missing; sequencing was by immunoSEQ multiplex PCR. The sample lists 90,000 to 110,000 clones; 75% to 85% were seen once. V trimming: 5 bases; J trimming: 1 base; junction bases outside the gene matches: 5. Germline V CDR1 and CDR2: SGHTA, FQGNSA. This CDR3 comprises 16 residues. For this clone: Its antigen is as yet unknown.

The receptor comes from a man in his late teens or twenties in good health and CMV-seronegative. The V and J genes are TRBV7-2 and TRBJ2-3, with 11 bases lining up with TRBD2. The sample comprised PBMCs. DNA for the CDR3: TGTGCCAGCAGCCCTTTGGGACTAGCGGGCACAGATACGCAGTATTTT. Translated, it gives CASSPLGLAGTDTQYF.